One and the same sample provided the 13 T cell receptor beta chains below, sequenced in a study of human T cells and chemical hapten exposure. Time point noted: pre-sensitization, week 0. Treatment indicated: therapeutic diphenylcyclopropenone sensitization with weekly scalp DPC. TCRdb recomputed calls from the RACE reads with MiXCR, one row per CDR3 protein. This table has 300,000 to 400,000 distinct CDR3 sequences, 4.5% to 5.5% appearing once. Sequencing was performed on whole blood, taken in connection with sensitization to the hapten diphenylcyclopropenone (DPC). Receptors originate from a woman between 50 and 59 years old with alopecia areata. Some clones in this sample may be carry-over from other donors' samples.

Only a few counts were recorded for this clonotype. The CDR3 reads CASTGAAEYF. DNA of the CDR3: TGTGCCAGCACGGGGGCAGCGGAGTACTTC. The chain recombines TRBV2 with TRBJ2-7; D may correspond to TRBD1 or TRBD2 (6 bases each). This CDR3 comprises 10 residues. Trimming took off 7 bases at V and 11 bases at J, with 12 bases between the two ends. Germline CDR1 and CDR2: SNHLY and FYNNEI.

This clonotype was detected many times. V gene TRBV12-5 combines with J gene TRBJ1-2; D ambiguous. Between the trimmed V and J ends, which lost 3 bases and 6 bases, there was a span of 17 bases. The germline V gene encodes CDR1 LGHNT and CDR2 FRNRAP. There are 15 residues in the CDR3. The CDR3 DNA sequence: TGTGCTAGTGGTTTATTCGGAGGGAGGAAAGATGGCTACACCTTC. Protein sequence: CASGLFGGRKDGYTF.

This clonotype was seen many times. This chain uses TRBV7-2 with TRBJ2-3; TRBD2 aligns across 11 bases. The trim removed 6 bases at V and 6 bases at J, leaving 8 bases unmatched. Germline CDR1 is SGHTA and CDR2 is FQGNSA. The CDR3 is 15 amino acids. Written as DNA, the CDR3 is TGTGCCAGCAGGTTTAGCGGGAGGGCCAGGGATACGCAGTATTTT. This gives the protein CASRFSGRARDTQYF.

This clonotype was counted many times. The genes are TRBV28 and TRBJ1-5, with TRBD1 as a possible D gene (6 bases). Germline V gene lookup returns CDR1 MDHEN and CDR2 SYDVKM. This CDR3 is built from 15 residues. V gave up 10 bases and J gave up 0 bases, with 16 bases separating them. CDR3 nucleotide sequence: TGTGCCACCGAGGACAGCCCGTTTAGCAATCAGCCCCAGCATTTT. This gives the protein CATEDSPFSNQPQHF.

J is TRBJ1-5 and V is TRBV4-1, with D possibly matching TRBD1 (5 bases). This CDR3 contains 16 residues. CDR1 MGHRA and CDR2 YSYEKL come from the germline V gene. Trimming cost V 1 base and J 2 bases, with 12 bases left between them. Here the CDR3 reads CASSQALQVGNQPQHF. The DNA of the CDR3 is TGCGCCAGCAGCCAAGCCTTACAGGTCGGCAATCAGCCCCAGCATTTT.

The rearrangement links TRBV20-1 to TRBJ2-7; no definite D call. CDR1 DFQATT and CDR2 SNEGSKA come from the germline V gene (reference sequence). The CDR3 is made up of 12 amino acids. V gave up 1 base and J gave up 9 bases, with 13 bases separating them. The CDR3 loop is CSARGELEVQYF. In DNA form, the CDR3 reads TGCAGTGCTAGAGGAGAGCTAGAGGTGCAGTACTTC.

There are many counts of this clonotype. CDR3 sequence reads: CASSYAHSRPKKNTEAFF. The CDR3 DNA reads TGTGCCAGCAGTTACGCCCATTCGCGGCCCAAGAAGAACACTGAAGCTTTCTTT. V usage is TRBV6-2 or TRBV6-3 and J usage is TRBJ1-1; D not resolved. V was pared by 2 bases and J by 1 base, with 20 bases between. Looked up from germline, CDR1 is MNHEY and CDR2 is SVGEGT. The CDR3 length is 18 residues.

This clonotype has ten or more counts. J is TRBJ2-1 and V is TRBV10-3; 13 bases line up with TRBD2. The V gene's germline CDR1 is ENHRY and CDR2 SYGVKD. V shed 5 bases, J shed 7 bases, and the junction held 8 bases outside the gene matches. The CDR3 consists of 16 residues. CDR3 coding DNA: TGTGCCATCAGTAAGGCCGGGACTAGCGGGAATAATGAGCAGTTCTTC. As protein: CAISKAGTSGNNEQFF.

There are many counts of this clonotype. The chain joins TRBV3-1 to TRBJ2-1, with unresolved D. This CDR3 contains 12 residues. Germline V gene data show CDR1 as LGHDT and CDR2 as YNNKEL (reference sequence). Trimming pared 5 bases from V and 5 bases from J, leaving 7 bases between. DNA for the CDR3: TGTGCCAGCAGCGTGGACCACAATGAGCAGTTCTTC. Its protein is CASSVDHNEQFF.

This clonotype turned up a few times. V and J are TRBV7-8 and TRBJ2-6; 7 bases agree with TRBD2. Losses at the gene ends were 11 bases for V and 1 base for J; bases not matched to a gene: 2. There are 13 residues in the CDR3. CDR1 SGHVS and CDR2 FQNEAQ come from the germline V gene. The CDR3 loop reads CAGGGSGANVLTF. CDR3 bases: TGTGCCGGGGGAGGGTCTGGGGCCAACGTCCTGACTTTC.

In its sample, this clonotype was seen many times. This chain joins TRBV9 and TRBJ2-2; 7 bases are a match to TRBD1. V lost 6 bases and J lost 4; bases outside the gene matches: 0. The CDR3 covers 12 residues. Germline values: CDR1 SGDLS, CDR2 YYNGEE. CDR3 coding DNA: TGTGCCAGCAACAGGGGCACCGGGGAGCTGTTTTTT. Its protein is CASNRGTGELFF.

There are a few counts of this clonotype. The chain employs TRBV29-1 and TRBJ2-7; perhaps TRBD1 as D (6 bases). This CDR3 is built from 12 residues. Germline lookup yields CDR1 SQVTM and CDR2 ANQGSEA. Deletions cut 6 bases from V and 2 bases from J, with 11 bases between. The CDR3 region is CSVWTVPYEQYF. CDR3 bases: TGCAGCGTGTGGACAGTTCCCTACGAGCAGTACTTC.

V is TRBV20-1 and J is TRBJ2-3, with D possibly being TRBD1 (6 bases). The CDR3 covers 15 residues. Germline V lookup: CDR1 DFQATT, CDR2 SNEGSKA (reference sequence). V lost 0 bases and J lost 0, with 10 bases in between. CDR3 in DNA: TGCAGTGCTAGAGATGGGGGCCCGAGCACAGATACGCAGTATTTT. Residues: CSARDGGPSTDTQYF.